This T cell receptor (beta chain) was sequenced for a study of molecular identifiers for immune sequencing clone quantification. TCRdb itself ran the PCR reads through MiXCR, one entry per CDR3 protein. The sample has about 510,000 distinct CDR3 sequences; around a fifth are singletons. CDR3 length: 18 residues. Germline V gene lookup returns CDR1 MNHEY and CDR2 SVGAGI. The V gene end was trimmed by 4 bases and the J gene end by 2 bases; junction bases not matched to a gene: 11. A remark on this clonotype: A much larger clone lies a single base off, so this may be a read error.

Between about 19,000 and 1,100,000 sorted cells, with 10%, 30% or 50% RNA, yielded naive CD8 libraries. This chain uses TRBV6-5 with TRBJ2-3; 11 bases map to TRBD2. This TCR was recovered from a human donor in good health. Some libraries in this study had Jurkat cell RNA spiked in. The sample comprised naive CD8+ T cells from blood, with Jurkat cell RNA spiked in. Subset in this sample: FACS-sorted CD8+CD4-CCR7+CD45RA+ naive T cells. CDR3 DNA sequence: TGTGCCAGCAGTTCCCTGGTGGGTAGCGGGGGGGCCACAGATACGCAGTATTTT. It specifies CASSSLVGSGGATDTQYF.